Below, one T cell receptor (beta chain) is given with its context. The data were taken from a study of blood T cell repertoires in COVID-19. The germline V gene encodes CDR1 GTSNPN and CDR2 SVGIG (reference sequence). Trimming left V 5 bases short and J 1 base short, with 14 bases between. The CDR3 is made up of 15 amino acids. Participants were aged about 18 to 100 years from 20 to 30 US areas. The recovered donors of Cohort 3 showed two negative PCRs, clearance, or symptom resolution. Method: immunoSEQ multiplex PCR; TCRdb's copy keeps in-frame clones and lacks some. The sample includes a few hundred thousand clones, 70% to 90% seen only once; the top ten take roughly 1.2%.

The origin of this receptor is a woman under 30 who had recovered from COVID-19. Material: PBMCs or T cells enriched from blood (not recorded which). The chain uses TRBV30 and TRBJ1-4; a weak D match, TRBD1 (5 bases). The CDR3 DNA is TGTGCCTGGGGTTTTCAGGGTAAAACTAATGAAAAACTGTTTTTT. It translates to CAWGFQGKTNEKLFF.